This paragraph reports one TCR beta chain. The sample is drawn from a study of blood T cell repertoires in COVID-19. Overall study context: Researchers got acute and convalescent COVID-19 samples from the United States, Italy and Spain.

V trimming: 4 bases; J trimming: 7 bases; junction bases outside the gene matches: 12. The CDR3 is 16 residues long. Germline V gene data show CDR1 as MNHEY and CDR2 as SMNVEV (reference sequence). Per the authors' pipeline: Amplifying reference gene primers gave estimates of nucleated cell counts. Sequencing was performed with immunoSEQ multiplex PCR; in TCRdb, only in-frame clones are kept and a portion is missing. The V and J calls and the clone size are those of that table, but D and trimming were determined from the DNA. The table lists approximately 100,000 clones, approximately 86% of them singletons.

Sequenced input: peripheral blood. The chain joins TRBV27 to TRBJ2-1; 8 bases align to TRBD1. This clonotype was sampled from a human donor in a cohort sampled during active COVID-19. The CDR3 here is CASSSRQGWDGNEQFF. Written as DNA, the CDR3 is TGTGCCAGCAGTTCCCGACAGGGGTGGGATGGGAATGAGCAGTTCTTC.